The rows below give T cell receptor beta chains drawn from one sample of a study of glioma-infiltrating T cells. One entry per CDR3 protein, called by TCRdb with MiXCR from the multiplex PCR reads. The data hold roughly 200,000 distinct CDR3 sequences, with approximately 30% observed a single time. What was sequenced was glioma tissue, nonneoplastic brain tissue, or PBMCs (not recorded which). Receptors originate from a human donor with low-grade glioma or glioblastoma, undergoing nonglioma brain surgery, or in good health (not recorded which). Both conserved end residues are part of each CDR3. Each record gives: CDR3 DNA, CDR3 protein, clone size, J gene, D gene, V gene. A D gene is named only where the DNA matches it firmly. Where a row states a size, it is once, few, many or the class of an expanded clone; other rows omit it.

TGCGCCAGCAGCTACCGGATGTCTAGCGGATACAATGAGCAGTTCTTC CASSYRMSSGYNEQFF NA TRBJ2-1 TRBD2 TRBV5-1
TGTGCCAGCAGTTCAAGCACAGGGGAGGTTATGAACGAGCAGTACTTC CASSSSTGEVMNEQYF many TRBJ2-7 NA TRBV27
TGTGCCAGCAGTTTAGATCGACTAGCGGGAGGCGGGTGGCAGTTCTTC CASSLDRLAGGGWQFF many TRBJ2-1 TRBD2 TRBV27
TGTGCCAGCAGGGGACACGGCGGGTCCTACAATGAGCAGTTCTTC CASRGHGGSYNEQFF many TRBJ2-1 NA TRBV6-1
TGTGCCAGCAGTCTACCTACGGCCACCCGCGGGCAGTACTTC CASSLPTATRGQYF many TRBJ2-7 NA TRBV28
TGTGCCAGCAGTTTTTGGTCAGGCCTTGATTTTGAGACCCAGTACTTC CASSFWSGLDFETQYF many TRBJ2-5 NA TRBV28
TGTGCCAGCAGCTTTGCAGGGTTGCCTGAGCAGTTCTTC CASSFAGLPEQFF many TRBJ2-1 NA TRBV7-8
TGCGCCAGCAGCCCAACTATCGACACAGATACGCAGTATTTT CASSPTIDTDTQYF few TRBJ2-3 NA TRBV4-3
TGTGCCAGCAGTGCCCCGACTAGCCGCTCCTACGAGCAGTACTTC CASSAPTSRSYEQYF many TRBJ2-7 TRBD2 TRBV6-2/TRBV6-3
TGCAGTGCTAGAGGGGAGGGGACTAGCGTATACTTCAATGAGCAGTTCTTC CSARGEGTSVYFNEQFF many TRBJ2-1 TRBD2 TRBV20-1
TGTGCCAACAGCTCCCCCGGGACACCTTATGGCTACACCTTC CANSSPGTPYGYTF NA TRBJ1-2 NA TRBV27
TGTGCCAGCATCTTCCTAGCGGGAGAGGGAACAGATACGCAGTATTTT CASIFLAGEGTDTQYF NA TRBJ2-3 TRBD2 TRBV7-2
TGCGCCAGCAGCCTTAGCGGGGGCGGGAGCAATGAGCAGTTCTTC CASSLSGGGSNEQFF few TRBJ2-1 TRBD2 TRBV4-1
TGCGCCAGCAGCTGGACAGGGGGCACAGATACGCAGTATTTT CASSWTGGTDTQYF few TRBJ2-3 TRBD1 TRBV5-1
TGTGCCAGTAGTGTCGATGACAGGGTGAGTTGGGTCCAGCCCCAGCATTTT CASSVDDRVSWVQPQHF many TRBJ1-5 TRBD1 TRBV19
TGCGCCAGCAGCCAAGAAGTACTGGTTTCGGGACTAGCGGGAGGCTCAGATACGCAGTATTTT CASSQEVLVSGLAGGSDTQYF many TRBJ2-3 TRBD2 TRBV4-1
TGTGCCAGCAGCCAAGTTCGCGCGAAGCTGGATGAGCAGTTCTTC CASSQVRAKLDEQFF many TRBJ2-1 NA TRBV14
TGTGCCAGCAGTCCCCGACTCTGCCAAGAGACCCAGTACTTT CASSPRLCQETQYF NA TRBJ2-5 NA TRBV28
TGTGCCAGCAGTTTGACAGGGTCCAAAAACATTCAGTACTTC CASSLTGSKNIQYF few TRBJ2-4 TRBD1 TRBV12-3/TRBV12-4
TGTGCCAGTTCGGAGGGCAGTCAAGAGACCCAGTACTTC CASSEGSQETQYF few TRBJ2-5 NA TRBV19